The rows below give T cell receptor beta chains drawn from one sample of a study of cytomegalovirus exposure and HLA in healthy donors. Clones were read by immunoSEQ multiplex PCR, and TCRdb kept only the in-frame ones, dropping some. This sample's table reports more than 95,000 clones. Sequences were obtained from PBMCs. All receptors derive from a man younger than 30 in good health and CMV-seronegative. The CDR3 runs from the conserved cysteine through the conserved F or W. D genes are given only for firm matches.

TRBV13	TRBD2	TRBJ2-7	16	CASSLVASGISYEQYF	TGTGCCAGCAGCTTAGTGGCTAGCGGGATCTCCTACGAGCAGTACTTC
TRBV11-2	TRBD2	TRBJ2-7	19	CASSLLTGLAGQISYEQYF	TGTGCCAGCAGCTTATTAACGGGACTAGCGGGACAAATCTCCTACGAGCAGTACTTC
TRBV14	TRBD1	TRBJ2-5	14	CASSQGQGEETQYF	TGTGCCAGCAGCCAGGGACAGGGAGAAGAGACCCAGTACTTC
TRBV15	TRBD1	TRBJ1-2	15	CATSQARDRKYGYTF	TGTGCCACCAGCCAAGCCCGGGACAGAAAATATGGCTACACCTTC
TRBV19	TRBD1	TRBJ2-7	13	CASSIGTDYEQYF	TGTGCCAGTAGTATTGGGACAGACTACGAGCAGTACTTC
TRBV25-1	NA	TRBJ1-5	13	CASSRGIGQPQHF	TGTGCCAGCAGTCGAGGGATCGGCCAGCCCCAGCATTTT
TRBV5-8	NA	TRBJ1-5	15	CASSLGGGDGQPQHF	TGTGCCAGCAGCTTGGGAGGGGGGGATGGCCAGCCCCAGCATTTT
TRBV30	NA	TRBJ1-6	13	CAWSEGRGSPLHF	TGTGCCTGGAGTGAAGGGAGAGGTTCACCCCTCCACTTT
TRBV19	NA	TRBJ2-1	14	CASKFASRYNEQFF	TGTGCCAGTAAGTTCGCTAGCAGATACAATGAGCAGTTCTTC
TRBV30	NA	TRBJ1-3	14	CAWSVMGAENTIYF	TGTGCCTGGAGTGTAATGGGGGCGGAAAACACCATATATTTT
TRBV19	NA	TRBJ2-5	14	CASSMDKYQETQYF	TGTGCCAGTAGTATGGACAAGTACCAAGAGACCCAGTACTTC
TRBV6-1	TRBD2	TRBJ2-7	15	CASSEEAGEGYEQYF	TGTGCCAGCAGTGAAGAGGCGGGAGAGGGGTACGAGCAGTACTTC
TRBV6-1	TRBD1	TRBJ1-2	18	CASSESWDRASMGYGYTF	TGTGCCAGCAGTGAAAGCTGGGACAGGGCCTCTATGGGATATGGCTACACCTTC
TRBV6-5	NA	TRBJ1-1	14	CASSFGQLNTEAFF	TGTGCCAGCAGTTTTGGACAGCTGAACACTGAAGCTTTCTTT
TRBV4-2	TRBD1	TRBJ1-1	18	CASSQARQGAPMNTEAFF	TGTGCCAGCAGCCAAGCGAGACAGGGGGCCCCCATGAACACTGAAGCTTTCTTT
TRBV5-4	TRBD2	TRBJ2-5	15	CASSPGLVNSGTQYF	TGTGCCAGCAGTCCGGGACTAGTCAATTCGGGGACCCAGTACTTC
TRBV5-5	NA	TRBJ1-5	15	CASSLEQKSNQPQHF	TGTGCCAGCAGCTTGGAACAGAAATCCAATCAGCCCCAGCATTTT
TRBV19	NA	TRBJ2-5	13	CASSEDGEETQYF	TGTGCCAGTAGCGAGGATGGGGAGGAGACCCAGTACTTC
TRBV6-6	NA	TRBJ2-7	13	CASSQRGIYEQYF	TGTGCCAGCAGCCAAAGGGGAATCTACGAGCAGTACTTC
TRBV6-1	NA	TRBJ2-7	15	CASSEARTATYEQYF	TGTGCCAGCAGTGAAGCGCGGACAGCAACCTACGAGCAGTACTTC
TRBV5-6	TRBD1	TRBJ2-7	15	CASSPVLGTGNEQYF	TGTGCCAGCAGCCCCGTTCTGGGGACAGGGAATGAGCAGTACTTC
TRBV5-1	NA	TRBJ1-3	15	CASSLAGAPGNTIYF	TGCGCCAGCAGCCTTGCGGGAGCGCCTGGAAACACCATATATTTT
TRBV2	TRBD2	TRBJ2-5	15	CASSELAGGQETQYF	TGTGCCAGCAGTGAACTAGCGGGGGGACAAGAGACCCAGTACTTC
TRBV27	NA	TRBJ2-4	13	CASSLERTYIQYF	TGTGCCAGCAGTTTAGAGCGGACGTACATTCAGTACTTC
TRBV11-1	TRBD1	TRBJ1-1	14	CASSLGRGPTEAFF	TGTGCCAGCAGCTTGGGCAGGGGGCCCACTGAAGCTTTCTTT
TRBV30	TRBD1	TRBJ1-2	12	CAWRQGSYGYTF	TGTGCCTGGAGACAGGGGAGTTATGGCTACACCTTC
TRBV6-1	TRBD2	TRBJ2-3	15	CASRTGTSGRDTQYF	TGTGCCAGCAGAACCGGGACTAGCGGCAGGGATACGCAGTATTTT
TRBV28	TRBD1	TRBJ1-2	13	CASSLRDREGYTF	TGTGCCAGCAGTTTGCGGGACAGGGAAGGCTACACCTTC
TRBV9	TRBD1	TRBJ2-7	15	CASSVGGQMDYEQYF	TGTGCCAGCAGCGTAGGGGGACAGATGGACTACGAGCAGTACTTC
TRBV27	TRBD2	TRBJ2-1	15	CASSLTSGRVDEQFF	TGTGCCAGCAGTTTGACTAGCGGGAGAGTCGATGAGCAGTTCTTC
TRBV5-4	NA	TRBJ2-1	14	CASSLGGRENEQFF	TGTGCCAGCAGCTTGGGAGGGCGAGAGAATGAGCAGTTCTTC
TRBV7-8	NA	TRBJ2-1	15	CASSSVPSSYNEQFF	TGTGCCAGCAGCTCGGTCCCGAGCTCCTACAATGAGCAGTTCTTC
TRBV2	TRBD1	TRBJ1-2	13	CASSSLDRAGYTF	TGTGCCAGCAGCTCACTGGACAGGGCGGGCTACACCTTC